This TCR beta chain was recovered during a study of shared clonotypes between healthy human individuals. Profiled with immunoSEQ multiplex PCR; TCRdb holds only in-frame clones, not every one. Among about 1.9 million clones listed, 85% to 95% were seen once. Terminally differentiated effector memory CD45RA+ cells were excluded from the naive CD8 cells, which were CD45RO-negative and positively selected for CCR7. This CDR3 comprises 14 residues. Between the trimmed V and J ends, which lost 2 bases and 6 bases, there was a span of 13 bases. In germline, CDR1 is SGHTA, CDR2 FQGNSA. The chain has TRBV7-2 and TRBJ1-2; D is undetermined. The sample comprised naive CD8+ T cells from PBMCs. The clonotype originates from a man between 18 and 35 years old in good health. Some clones in this sample may be carry-over from other donors' samples. This chain's CDR3 is CASSLRQYGDGYTF. The DNA for the CDR3 is TGTGCCAGCAGCTTACGGCAGTATGGTGATGGCTACACCTTC.